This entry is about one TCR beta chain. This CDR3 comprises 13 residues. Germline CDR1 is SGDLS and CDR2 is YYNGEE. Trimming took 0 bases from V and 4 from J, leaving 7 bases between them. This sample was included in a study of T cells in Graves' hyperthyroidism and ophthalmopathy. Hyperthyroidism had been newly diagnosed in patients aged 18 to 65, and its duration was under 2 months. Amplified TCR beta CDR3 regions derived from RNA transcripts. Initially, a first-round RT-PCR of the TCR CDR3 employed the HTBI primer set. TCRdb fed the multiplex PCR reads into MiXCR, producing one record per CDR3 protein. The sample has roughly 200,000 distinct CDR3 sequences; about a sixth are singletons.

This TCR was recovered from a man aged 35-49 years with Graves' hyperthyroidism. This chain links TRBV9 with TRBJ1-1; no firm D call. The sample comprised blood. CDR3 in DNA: TGTGCCAGCAGCGTAGGTGGGCGCACTGAAGCTTTCTTT. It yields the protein CASSVGGRTEAFF.